The 9 T cell receptor beta chains below come from one sample, sequenced in a study of T cell responses to AZD1222 COVID-19 vaccine. Repertoires were generated with immunoSEQ multiplex PCR, while TCRdb's copy carries only in-frame clones and drops some. The sample holds fewer than 110,000 clones, nearly 90% seen once. Source: peripheral blood, taken 28 days after the second AZD1222 dose. These receptors were collected from an adult who received the AZD1222 COVID-19 vaccine.

The chain couples TRBV6-5 to TRBJ1-1; the D is unclear. The CDR3 length is 13 residues. Germline CDR1 MNHEY, CDR2 SVGAGI. Trimming shortened V by 4 bases and J by 0 bases, and 6 bases separated the two germline ends. CDR3 DNA: TGTGCCAGCAGTTCCTACTTGAACACTGAAGCTTTCTTT. Protein sequence: CASSSYLNTEAFF.

The V and J genes are TRBV19 and TRBJ1-5, with no clear D. The V gene's germline CDR1 is LNHDA and CDR2 SQIVND (reference sequence). The ends were cut back, 0 bases at V and 6 bases at J, with 6 bases in the middle. The CDR3 length is 13 residues. The CDR3 DNA reads as TGTGCCAGTAGTATAGATCTTTCTCAGCCCCAGCATTTT. Its translation: CASSIDLSQPQHF.

V usage is TRBV5-1 and J usage is TRBJ1-2; D gene ambiguous. Trimming shortened V by 0 bases and J by 0 bases, and 6 bases separated the two germline ends. Germline V gene data show CDR1 as SGHRS and CDR2 as YFSETQ. The CDR3 contains 14 residues. This chain's CDR3 is CASSLGRSNYGYTF. The CDR3 DNA is TGCGCCAGCAGCTTGGGTAGATCTAACTATGGCTACACCTTC.

The CDR3 region is CASSINGASSYNEQFF. CDR3 bases: TGTGCCAGTAGTATTAACGGGGCGAGCTCCTACAATGAGCAGTTCTTC. This chain connects TRBV19 to TRBJ2-1; D possibly uses TRBD1 or TRBD2 (5 bases each). The V end lost 3 bases, the J end lost 0 bases, and 12 bases lay between the germline ends. The CDR3 contains 16 residues. Germline assignment: CDR1 LNHDA and CDR2 SQIVND (reference sequence). Combining the CDR3 with reference TRBV19 and TRBJ2-1 gives the whole variable domain DGGITQSPKYLFRKEGQNVTLSCEQNLNHDAMYWYRQDPGQGLRLIYYSQIVNDFQKGDIAEGYSVSREKKESFPLTVTSAQKNPTAFYLCASSINGASSYNEQFFGPGTRLTVL.

This sequence joins TRBV4-2 and TRBJ2-1, with D perhaps matching TRBD1 (5 bases). This CDR3 contains 16 residues. Trimming removed 4 bases from V and 3 bases from J, with 16 bases in between. CDR1 and CDR2 (germline): LGHNA, YNFKEQ. The CDR3, as DNA: TGTGCCAGCAGCCTTTTTGGGGCAGGGTACTACAATGAGCAGTTCTTC. It specifies CASSLFGAGYYNEQFF.

V usage is TRBV3-1 (or the pseudogene TRBV3-2) and J usage is TRBJ2-7; unclear D gene. This CDR3 is built from 15 residues. V was cut by 1 base and J by 0 bases, with 10 bases left in between. CDR1 is LGHDT, CDR2 YNNKEL, per germline (reference sequence). The CDR3 sequence is CASSQGYFGSYEQYF. The CDR3 region has the DNA TGTGCCAGCAGCCAAGGATATTTCGGCTCCTACGAGCAGTACTTC.

V usage is TRBV5-8 and J usage is TRBJ2-4; TRBD2 agrees at 7 bases. V shed 3 bases, J shed 6 bases, and the junction held 6 bases outside the gene matches. This CDR3 is 14 amino acids long. Germline loops: CDR1 SGHTS, CDR2 YDEGEE. CDR3 residues: CASSSRGEVNIQYF. In DNA, the CDR3 is TGTGCCAGCAGCTCCCGGGGGGAGGTAAACATTCAGTACTTC. Full variable domain (missing parts from reference TRBV5-8 and TRBJ2-4): EAGVTQSPTHLIKTRGQQATLRCSPISGHTSVYWYQQALGLGLQFLLWYDEGEERNRGNFPPRFSGRQFPNYSSELNVNALELEDSALYLCASSSRGEVNIQYFGAGTRLSVL.

This chain joins TRBV7-2 and TRBJ1-5; D ambiguous. The length of the CDR3 is 16 residues. Looked up from germline, CDR1 is SGHTA and CDR2 is FQGNSA. Between the trimmed V and J ends, which lost 1 base and 2 bases, there was a span of 12 bases. This chain's CDR3 is CASSLVQLYGNQPQHF. The CDR3 DNA reads as TGTGCCAGCAGCTTAGTACAGTTATATGGCAATCAGCCCCAGCATTTT.

V usage is TRBV5-5 and J usage is TRBJ1-2, with 7 positions matching TRBD1. CDR3 length equals 15 residues. Germline lookup yields CDR1 SGHKS and CDR2 YYEKEE (reference sequence). Losses at the gene ends were 2 bases for V and 0 bases for J; bases not matched to a gene: 4. The CDR3 region has the DNA TGTGCCAGCAGCTTAGGGGACAGAACTAACTATGGCTACACCTTC. Its protein product is CASSLGDRTNYGYTF.